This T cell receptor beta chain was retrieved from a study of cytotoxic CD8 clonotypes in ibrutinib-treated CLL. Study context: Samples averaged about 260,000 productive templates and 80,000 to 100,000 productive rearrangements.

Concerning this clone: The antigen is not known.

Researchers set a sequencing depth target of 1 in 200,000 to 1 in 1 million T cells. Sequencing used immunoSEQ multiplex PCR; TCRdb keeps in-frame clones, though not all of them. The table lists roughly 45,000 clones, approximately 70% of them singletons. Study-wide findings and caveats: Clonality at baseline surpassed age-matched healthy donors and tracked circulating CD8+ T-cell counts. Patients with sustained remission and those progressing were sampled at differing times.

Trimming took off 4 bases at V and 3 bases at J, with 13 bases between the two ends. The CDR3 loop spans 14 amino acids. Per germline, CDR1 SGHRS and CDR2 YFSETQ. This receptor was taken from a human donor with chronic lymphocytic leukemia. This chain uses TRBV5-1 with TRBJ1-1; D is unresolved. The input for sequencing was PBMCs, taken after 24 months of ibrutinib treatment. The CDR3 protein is CASSPFSQDTEAFF. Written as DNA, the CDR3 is TGCGCCAGCAGCCCCTTCTCACAAGACACTGAAGCTTTCTTT.